The clone carrying this TCR beta chain has a count of ten or more. The cDNA was generated through 5'RACE incorporating 10-nucleotide random UMIs. TCRdb used MiXCR to reprocess the 5' RACE reads, holding one entry per CDR3 protein. The sample shows 15,000 or so distinct CDR3 sequences, about 15% of them seen only once. The data stem from a study of neurological immune-mediated disorders. The CDR3 consists of 15 residues. In germline, CDR1 is SGHRS, CDR2 YFSETQ. V dropped 4 bases and J dropped 0 bases, with 11 bases sitting between them. This TCR derives from a man aged 60 to 75 with HTLV-1-associated myelopathy (HAM/TSP). The sample taken for sequencing was PBMCs. This chain uses TRBV5-1 with TRBJ1-5; D is ambiguous. The CDR3 reads CASSIDGFSNQPQHF. CDR3 bases: TGCGCCAGCAGCATAGACGGCTTTAGCAATCAGCCCCAGCATTTT.